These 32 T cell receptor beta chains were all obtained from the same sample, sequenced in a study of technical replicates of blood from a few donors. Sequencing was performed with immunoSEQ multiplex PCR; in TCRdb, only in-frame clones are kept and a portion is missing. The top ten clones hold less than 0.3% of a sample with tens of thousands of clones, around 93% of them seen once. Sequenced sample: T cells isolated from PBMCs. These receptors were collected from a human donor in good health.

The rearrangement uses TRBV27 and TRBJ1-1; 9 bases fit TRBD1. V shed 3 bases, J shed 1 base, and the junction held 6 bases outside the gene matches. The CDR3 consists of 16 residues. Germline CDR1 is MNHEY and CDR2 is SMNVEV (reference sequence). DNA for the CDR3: TGTGCCAGCAGTTTGGGACAGGGAAGGGAGAACACTGAAGCTTTCTTT. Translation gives CASSLGQGRENTEAFF.

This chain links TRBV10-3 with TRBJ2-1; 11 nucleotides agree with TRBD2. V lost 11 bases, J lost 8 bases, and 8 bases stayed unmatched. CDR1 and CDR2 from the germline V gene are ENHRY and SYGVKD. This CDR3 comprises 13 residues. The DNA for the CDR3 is TGTGCCGTAGCGGGAGGGCCTGAGGATGAGCAGTTCTTC. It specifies CAVAGGPEDEQFF.

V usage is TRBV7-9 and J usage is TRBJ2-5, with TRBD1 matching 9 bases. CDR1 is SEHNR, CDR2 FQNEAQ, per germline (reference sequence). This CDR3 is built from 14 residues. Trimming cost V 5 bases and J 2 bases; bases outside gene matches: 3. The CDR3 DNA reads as TGTGCCAGCAGCGACAGGGGGTTTCAAGAGACCCAGTACTTC. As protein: CASSDRGFQETQYF.

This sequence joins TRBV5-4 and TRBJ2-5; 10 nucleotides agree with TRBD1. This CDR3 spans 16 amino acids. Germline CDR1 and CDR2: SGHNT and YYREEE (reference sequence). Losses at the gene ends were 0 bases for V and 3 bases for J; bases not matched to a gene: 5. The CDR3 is CASSLVGGQGKETQYF. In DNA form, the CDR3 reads TGTGCCAGCAGCTTGGTCGGGGGACAGGGGAAAGAGACCCAGTACTTC.

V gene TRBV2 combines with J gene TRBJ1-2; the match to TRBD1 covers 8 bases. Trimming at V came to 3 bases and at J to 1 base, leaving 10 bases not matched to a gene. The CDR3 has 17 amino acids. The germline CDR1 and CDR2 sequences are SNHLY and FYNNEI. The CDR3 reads CASSEDHQGADNYGYTF. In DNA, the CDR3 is TGTGCCAGCAGTGAGGATCACCAGGGGGCGGATAACTATGGCTACACCTTC.

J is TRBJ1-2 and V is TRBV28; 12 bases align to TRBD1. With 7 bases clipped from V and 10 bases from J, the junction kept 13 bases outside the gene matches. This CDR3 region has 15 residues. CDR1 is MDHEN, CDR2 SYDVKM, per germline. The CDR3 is CASIVRGTGGRHYTF. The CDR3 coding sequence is TGTGCCAGCATTGTTCGCGGGACAGGGGGCCGACACTACACCTTC.

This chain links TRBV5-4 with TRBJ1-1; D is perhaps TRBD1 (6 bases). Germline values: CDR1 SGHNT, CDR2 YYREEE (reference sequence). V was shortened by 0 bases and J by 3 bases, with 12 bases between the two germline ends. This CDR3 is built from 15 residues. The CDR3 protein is CASSLEVGGDTEAFF. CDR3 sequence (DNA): TGTGCCAGCAGCTTGGAGGTAGGGGGGGACACTGAAGCTTTCTTT.

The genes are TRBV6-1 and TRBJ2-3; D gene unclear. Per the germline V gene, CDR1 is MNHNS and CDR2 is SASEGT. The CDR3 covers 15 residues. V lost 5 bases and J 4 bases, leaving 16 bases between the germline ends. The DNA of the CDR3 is TGTGCCAGCAGTTTCACTTCCGGCGGATCAGATACGCAGTATTTT. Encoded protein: CASSFTSGGSDTQYF.

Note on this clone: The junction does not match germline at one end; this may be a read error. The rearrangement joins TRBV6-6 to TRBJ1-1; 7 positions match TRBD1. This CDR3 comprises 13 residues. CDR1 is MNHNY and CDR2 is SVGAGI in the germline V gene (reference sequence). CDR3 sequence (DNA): TGTGCCAGCAGTAAGACAGGGAACTCTGAAGCTTTCTTT. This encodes CASSKTGNSEAFF.

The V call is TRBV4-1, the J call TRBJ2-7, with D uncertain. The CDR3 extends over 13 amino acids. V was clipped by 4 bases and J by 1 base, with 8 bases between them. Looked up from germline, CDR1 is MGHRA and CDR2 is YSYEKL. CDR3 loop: CASSPSRSYEQYF. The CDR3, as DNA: TGCGCCAGCAGCCCCTCGCGATCCTACGAGCAGTACTTC.

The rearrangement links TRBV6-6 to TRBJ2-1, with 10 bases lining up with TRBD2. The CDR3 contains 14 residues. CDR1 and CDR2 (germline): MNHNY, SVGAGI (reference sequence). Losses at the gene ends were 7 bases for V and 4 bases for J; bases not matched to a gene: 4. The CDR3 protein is CASTPTSGYNEQFF. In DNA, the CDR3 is TGTGCCAGCACCCCGACTAGCGGGTACAATGAGCAGTTCTTC.

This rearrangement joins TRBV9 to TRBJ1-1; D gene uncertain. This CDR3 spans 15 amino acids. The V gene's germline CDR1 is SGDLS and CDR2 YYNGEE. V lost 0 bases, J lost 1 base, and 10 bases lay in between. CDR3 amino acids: CASSVGLGGNTEAFF. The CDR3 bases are TGTGCCAGCAGCGTAGGGCTTGGAGGGAACACTGAAGCTTTCTTT.

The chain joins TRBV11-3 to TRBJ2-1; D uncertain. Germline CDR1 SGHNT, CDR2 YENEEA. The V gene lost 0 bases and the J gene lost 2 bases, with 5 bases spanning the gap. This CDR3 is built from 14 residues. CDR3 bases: TGTGCCAGCAGCTTAGATGAGACCTACAATGAGCAGTTCTTC. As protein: CASSLDETYNEQFF.

The CDR3 DNA reads TGTGCCAGCAGCACAGGGGTCTATGGCTACACCTTC. It yields the protein CASSTGVYGYTF. The V gene is TRBV6-1, the J gene TRBJ1-2; TRBD1 matches at 7 bases. The CDR3 contains 12 residues. Germline values: CDR1 MNHNS, CDR2 SASEGT. V shed 6 bases and J 4 bases; nucleotides not matched to a gene: 2.

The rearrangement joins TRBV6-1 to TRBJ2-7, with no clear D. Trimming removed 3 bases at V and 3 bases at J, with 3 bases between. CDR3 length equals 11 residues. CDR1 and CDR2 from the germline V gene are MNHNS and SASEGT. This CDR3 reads CASSDGYEQYF. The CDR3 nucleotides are TGTGCCAGCAGTGACGGCTACGAGCAGTACTTC.

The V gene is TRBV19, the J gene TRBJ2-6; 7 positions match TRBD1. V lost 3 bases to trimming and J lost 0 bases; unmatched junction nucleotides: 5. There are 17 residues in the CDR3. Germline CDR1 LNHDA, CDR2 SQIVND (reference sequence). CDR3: CASSMTGSPSGANVLTF. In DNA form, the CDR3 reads TGTGCCAGTAGTATGACAGGGTCCCCCTCTGGGGCCAACGTCCTGACTTTC. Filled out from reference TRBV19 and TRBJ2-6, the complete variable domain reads DGGITQSPKYLFRKEGQNVTLSCEQNLNHDAMYWYRQDPGQGLRLIYYSQIVNDFQKGDIAEGYSVSREKKESFPLTVTSAQKNPTAFYLCASSMTGSPSGANVLTFGAGSRLTVL.

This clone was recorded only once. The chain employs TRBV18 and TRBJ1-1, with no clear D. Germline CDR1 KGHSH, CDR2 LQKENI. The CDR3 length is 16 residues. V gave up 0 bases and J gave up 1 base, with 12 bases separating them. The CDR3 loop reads CASSPPTFPQNTEAFF. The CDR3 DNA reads TGTGCCAGCTCACCACCGACATTTCCCCAGAACACTGAAGCTTTCTTT. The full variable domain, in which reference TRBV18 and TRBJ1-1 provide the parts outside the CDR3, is NAGVMQNPRHLVRRRGQEARLRCSPMKGHSHVYWYRQLPEEGLKFMVYLQKENIIDESGMPKERFSAEFPKEGPSILRIQQVVRGDSAAYFCASSPPTFPQNTEAFFGQGTRLTVV.

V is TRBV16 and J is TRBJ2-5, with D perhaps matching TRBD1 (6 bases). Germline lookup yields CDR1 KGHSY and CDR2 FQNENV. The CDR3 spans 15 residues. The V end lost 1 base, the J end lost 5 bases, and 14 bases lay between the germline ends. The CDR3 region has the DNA TGTGCCAGCAGCCAATACGCCAGGGGACGTGAGACCCAGTACTTC. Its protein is CASSQYARGRETQYF.

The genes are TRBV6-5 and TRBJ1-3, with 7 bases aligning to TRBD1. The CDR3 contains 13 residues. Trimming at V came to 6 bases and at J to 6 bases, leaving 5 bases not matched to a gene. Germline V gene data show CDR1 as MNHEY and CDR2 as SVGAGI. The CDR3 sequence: CASSLTGENTIYF. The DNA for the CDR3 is TGTGCCAGCAGCCTAACAGGGGAAAACACCATATATTTT.

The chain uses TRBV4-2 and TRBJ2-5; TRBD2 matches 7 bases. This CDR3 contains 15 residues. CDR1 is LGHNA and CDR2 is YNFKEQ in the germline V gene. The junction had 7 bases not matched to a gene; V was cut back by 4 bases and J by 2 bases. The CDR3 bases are TGTGCCAGCAGCCTGTCTCCGGGACTACAAGAGACCCAGTACTTC. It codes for CASSLSPGLQETQYF.

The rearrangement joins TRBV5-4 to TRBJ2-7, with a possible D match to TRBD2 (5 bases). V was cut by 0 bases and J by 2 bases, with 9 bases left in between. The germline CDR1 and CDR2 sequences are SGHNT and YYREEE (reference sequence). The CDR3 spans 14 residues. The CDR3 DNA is TGTGCCAGCAGCTTGGGCGGGCCCACCTACGAGCAGTACTTC. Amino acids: CASSLGGPTYEQYF.

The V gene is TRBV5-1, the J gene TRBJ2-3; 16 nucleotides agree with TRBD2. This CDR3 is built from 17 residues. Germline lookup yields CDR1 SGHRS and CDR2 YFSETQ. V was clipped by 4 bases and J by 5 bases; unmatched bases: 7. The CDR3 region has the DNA TGCGCCAGCAGCATACCGGGACTAGCGGGAGGGCAAGATACGCAGTATTTT. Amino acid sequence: CASSIPGLAGGQDTQYF.

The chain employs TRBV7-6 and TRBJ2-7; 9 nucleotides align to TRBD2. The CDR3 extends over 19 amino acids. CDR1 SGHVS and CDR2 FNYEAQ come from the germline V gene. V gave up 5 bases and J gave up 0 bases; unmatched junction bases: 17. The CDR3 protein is CASSPPAVSGGSFSYEQYF. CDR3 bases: TGTGCCAGCAGCCCCCCCGCGGTTAGCGGGGGTTCTTTCTCCTACGAGCAGTACTTC.

CDR3 amino acids: CASKQGGYNEQFF. Here the CDR3 DNA reads TGTGCCAGCAAACAGGGCGGATACAATGAGCAGTTCTTC. The genes are TRBV25-1 and TRBJ2-1; the D gene is possibly TRBD1 (6 bases). The germline V and J ends were trimmed by 7 bases and 4 bases, with 11 bases remaining between them. From germline, CDR1 is MGHDK and CDR2 SYGVNS. There are 13 residues in the CDR3. The variable domain in full, with the rest retrieved from reference TRBV25-1 and TRBJ2-1, is EADIYQTPRYLVIGTGKKITLECSQTMGHDKMYWYQQDPGMELHLIHYSYGVNSTEKGDLSSESTVSRIRTEHFPLTLESARPSHTSQYLCASKQGGYNEQFFGPGTRLTVL.

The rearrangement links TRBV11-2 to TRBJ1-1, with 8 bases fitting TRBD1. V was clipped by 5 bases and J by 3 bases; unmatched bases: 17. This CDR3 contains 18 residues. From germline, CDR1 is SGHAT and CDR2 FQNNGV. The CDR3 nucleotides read TGTGCCAGCAGCCATACCCCCCACCAGGGGGCGAAGGACACTGAAGCTTTCTTT. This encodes CASSHTPHQGAKDTEAFF.

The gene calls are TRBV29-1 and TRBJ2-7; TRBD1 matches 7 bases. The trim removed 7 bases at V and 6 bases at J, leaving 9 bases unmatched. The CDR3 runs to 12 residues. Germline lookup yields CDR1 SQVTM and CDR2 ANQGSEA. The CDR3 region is CSAGGMFGEQYF. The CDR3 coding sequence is TGCAGCGCAGGGGGTATGTTTGGCGAGCAGTACTTC.

In DNA, the CDR3 is TGTGCCAGCAGGGCGACAGTGGACTACGAGCAGTACTTC. Amino acids: CASRATVDYEQYF. J is TRBJ2-7 and V is TRBV6-5; maybe TRBD1 (5 bases). Germline V gives CDR1 MNHEY, CDR2 SVGAGI. Trimming took off 6 bases at V and 3 bases at J, with 12 bases between the two ends. This CDR3 has 13 amino acids.

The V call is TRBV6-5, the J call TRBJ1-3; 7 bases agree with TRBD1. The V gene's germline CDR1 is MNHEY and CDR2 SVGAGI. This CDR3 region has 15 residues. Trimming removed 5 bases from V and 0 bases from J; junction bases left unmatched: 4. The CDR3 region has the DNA TGTGCCAGCAGTCCCGGACAGGACTCTGGAAACACCATATATTTT. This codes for CASSPGQDSGNTIYF.

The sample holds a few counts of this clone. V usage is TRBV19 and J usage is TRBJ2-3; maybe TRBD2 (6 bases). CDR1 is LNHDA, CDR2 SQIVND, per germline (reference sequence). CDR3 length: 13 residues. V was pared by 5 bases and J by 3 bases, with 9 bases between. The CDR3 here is CASSEGGTDTQYF. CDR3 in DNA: TGTGCCAGTAGTGAGGGAGGAACAGATACGCAGTATTTT.

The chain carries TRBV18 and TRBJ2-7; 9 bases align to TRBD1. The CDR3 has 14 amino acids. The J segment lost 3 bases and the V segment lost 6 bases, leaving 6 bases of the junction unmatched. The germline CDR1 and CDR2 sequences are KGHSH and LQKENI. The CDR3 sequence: CASSPVTGGYEQYF. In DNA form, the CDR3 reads TGTGCCAGCTCTCCCGTGACAGGGGGCTACGAGCAGTACTTC.

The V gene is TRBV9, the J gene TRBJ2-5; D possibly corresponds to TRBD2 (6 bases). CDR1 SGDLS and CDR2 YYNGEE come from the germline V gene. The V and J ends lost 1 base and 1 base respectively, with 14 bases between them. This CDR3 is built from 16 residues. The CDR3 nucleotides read TGTGCCAGCAGCGTAAATCCTAGGGGAGGCCAAGAGACCCAGTACTTC. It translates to CASSVNPRGGQETQYF.

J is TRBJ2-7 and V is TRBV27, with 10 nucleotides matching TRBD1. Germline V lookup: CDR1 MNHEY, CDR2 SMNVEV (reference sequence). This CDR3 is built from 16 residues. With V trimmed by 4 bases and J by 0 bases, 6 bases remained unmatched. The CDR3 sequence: CASSSRQGAGSYEQYF. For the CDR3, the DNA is TGTGCCAGCAGTTCCAGACAGGGGGCCGGCTCCTACGAGCAGTACTTC.